The clone carrying this T cell receptor (beta chain) appeared once. Its antigen remains unknown. The entry originates in a study of cytomegalovirus exposure and HLA in healthy donors. The overall study: Earlier, 200 million or so T cells were analyzed, and about 120 million unique TCR beta sequences were found among them.

From germline, CDR1 is KGHSH and CDR2 LQKENI. The CDR3 is made up of 14 amino acids. V was trimmed by 3 bases and J by 5 bases, leaving 14 bases between them. Study outcomes and limitations: Confirmation was obtained in vitro that a few CMV-associated chains are specific for CMV antigens. What a later analysis reportedly showed was that an Asian-associated ancestry cluster had fewer N-insertions than the approximately 700-donor mean.

The PCR ran on 60 Vbeta and 13 Jbeta primers. Sequencing was performed with immunoSEQ multiplex PCR; in TCRdb, only in-frame clones are kept and a portion is missing. Among about 67,000 clones listed, roughly 80% were seen once. This chain connects TRBV18 to TRBJ2-7; perhaps TRBD2 as D (6 bases). The sequence was collected from a woman in her twenties or thirties in good health and CMV-seronegative. Sequencing input: PBMCs. In DNA form, the CDR3 reads TGTGCCAGCTCACCGGGACTCCCCAGCCACGAGCAGTACTTC. Translating it yields CASSPGLPSHEQYF. Supplemented by reference TRBV18 and TRBJ2-7, the full variable domain reads NAGVMQNPRHLVRRRGQEARLRCSPMKGHSHVYWYRQLPEEGLKFMVYLQKENIIDESGMPKERFSAEFPKEGPSILRIQQVVRGDSAAYFCASSPGLPSHEQYFGPGTRLTVT.